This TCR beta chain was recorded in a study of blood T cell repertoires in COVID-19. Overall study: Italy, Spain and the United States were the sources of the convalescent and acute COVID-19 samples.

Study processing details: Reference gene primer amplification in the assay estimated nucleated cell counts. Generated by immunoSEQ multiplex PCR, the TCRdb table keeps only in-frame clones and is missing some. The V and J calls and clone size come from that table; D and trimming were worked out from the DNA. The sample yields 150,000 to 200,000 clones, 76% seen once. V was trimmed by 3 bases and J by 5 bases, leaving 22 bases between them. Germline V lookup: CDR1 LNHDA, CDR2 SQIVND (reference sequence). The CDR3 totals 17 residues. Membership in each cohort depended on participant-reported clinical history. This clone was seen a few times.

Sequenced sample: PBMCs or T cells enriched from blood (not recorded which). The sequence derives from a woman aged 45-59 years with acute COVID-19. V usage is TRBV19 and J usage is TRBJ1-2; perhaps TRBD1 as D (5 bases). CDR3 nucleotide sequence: TGTGCCAGTAGTATCCCCCCGAGGCCCCAGGGAGGGTATGGCTACACCTTC. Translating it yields CASSIPPRPQGGYGYTF.